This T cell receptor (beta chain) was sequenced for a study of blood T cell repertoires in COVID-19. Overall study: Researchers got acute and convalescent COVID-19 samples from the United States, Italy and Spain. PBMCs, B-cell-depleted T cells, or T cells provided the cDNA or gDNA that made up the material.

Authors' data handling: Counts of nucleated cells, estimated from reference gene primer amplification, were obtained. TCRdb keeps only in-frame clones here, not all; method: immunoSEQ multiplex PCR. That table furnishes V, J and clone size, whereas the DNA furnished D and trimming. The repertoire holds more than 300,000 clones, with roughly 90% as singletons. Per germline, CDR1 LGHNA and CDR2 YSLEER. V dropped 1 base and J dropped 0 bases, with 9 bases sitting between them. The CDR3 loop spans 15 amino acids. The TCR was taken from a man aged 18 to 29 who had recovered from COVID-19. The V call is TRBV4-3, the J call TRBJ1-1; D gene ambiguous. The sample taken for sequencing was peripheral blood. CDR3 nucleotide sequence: TGCGCCAGCAGCCAAGGAGGGAAAATGAACACTGAAGCTTTCTTT. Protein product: CASSQGGKMNTEAFF.